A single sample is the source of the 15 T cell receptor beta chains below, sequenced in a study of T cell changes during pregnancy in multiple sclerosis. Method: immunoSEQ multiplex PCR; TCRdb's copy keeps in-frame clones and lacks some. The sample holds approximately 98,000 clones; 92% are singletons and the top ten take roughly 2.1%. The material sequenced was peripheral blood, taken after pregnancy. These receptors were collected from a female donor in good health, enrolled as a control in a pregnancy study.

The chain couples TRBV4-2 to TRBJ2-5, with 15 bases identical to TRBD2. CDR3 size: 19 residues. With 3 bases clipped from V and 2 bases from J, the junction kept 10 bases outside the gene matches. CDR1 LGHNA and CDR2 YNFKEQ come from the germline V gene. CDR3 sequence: CASSHGLAGGTNTQETQYF. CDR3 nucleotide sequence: TGTGCCAGCAGCCACGGACTAGCGGGAGGGACTAACACACAAGAGACCCAGTACTTC.

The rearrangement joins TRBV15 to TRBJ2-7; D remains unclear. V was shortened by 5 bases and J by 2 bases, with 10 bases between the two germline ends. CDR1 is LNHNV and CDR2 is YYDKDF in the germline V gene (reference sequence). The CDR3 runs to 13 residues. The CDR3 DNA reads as TGTGCCACCAGCGTAATCCCAGCCTACGAGCAGTACTTC. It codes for CATSVIPAYEQYF.

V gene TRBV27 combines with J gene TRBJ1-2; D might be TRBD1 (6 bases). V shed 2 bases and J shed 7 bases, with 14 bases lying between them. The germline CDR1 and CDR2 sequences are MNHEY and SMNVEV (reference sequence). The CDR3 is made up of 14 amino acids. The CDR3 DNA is TGTGCCAGCAGTTTAGAACAGGGAAGGTCTGGCTACACCTTC. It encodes CASSLEQGRSGYTF.

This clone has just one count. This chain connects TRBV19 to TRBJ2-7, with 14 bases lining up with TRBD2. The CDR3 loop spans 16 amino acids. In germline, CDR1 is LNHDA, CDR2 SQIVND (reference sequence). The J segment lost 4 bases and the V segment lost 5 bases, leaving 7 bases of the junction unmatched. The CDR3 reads CASSLIGTSGRYEQYF. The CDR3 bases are TGTGCCAGTAGTTTAATCGGGACTAGCGGGAGATACGAGCAGTACTTC.

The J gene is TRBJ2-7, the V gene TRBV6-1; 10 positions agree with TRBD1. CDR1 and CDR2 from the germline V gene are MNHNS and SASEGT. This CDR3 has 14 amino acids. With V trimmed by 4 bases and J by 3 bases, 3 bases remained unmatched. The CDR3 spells CASSVGQGVYEQYF. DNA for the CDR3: TGTGCCAGCAGTGTCGGACAGGGGGTCTACGAGCAGTACTTC.

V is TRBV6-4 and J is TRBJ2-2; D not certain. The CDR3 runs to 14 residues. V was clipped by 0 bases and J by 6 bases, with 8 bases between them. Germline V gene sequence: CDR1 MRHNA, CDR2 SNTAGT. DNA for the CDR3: TGTGCCAGCAGTGACTCAAGCTCGTCCGGGGAGCTGTTTTTT. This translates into CASSDSSSSGELFF.

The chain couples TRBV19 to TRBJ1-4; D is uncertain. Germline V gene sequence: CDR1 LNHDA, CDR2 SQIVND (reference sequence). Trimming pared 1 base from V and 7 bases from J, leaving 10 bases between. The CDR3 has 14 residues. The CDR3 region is CASSIGGSTEKLFF. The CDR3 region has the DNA TGTGCCAGTAGTATAGGAGGTAGTACTGAAAAACTGTTTTTT.

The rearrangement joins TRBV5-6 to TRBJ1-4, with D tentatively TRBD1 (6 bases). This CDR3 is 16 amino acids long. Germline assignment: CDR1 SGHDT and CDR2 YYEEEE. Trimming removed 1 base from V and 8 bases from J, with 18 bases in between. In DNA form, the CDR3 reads TGTGCCAGCAGCTTGACGATTGGGGGCGCCGGAGAAAAACTGTTTTTT. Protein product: CASSLTIGGAGEKLFF.

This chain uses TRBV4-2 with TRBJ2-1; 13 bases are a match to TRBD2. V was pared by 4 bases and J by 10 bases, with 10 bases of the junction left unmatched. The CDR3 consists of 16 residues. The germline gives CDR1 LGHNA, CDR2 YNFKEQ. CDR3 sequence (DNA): TGTGCCAGCAGCCTCGAACTAGCGGGGGGGCCCAGGGAGCAGTTCTTC. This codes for CASSLELAGGPREQFF.

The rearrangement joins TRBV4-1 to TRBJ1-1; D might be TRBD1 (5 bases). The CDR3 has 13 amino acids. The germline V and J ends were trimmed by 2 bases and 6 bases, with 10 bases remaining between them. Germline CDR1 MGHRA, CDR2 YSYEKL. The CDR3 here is CASSQITGPEAFF. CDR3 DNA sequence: TGCGCCAGCAGCCAAATAACAGGCCCTGAAGCTTTCTTT.

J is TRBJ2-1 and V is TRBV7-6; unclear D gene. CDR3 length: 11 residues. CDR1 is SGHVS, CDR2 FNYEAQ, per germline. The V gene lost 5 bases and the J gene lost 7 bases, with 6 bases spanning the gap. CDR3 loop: CASSRENEQFF. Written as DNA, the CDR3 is TGTGCCAGCAGCCGAGAGAATGAGCAGTTCTTC.

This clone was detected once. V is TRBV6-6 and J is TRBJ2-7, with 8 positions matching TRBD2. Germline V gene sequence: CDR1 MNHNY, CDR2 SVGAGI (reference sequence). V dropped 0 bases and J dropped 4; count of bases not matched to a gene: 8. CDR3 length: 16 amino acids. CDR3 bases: TGTGCCAGCAGTTACTCGAGTAGCGGGATTAAATACGAGCAGTACTTC. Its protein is CASSYSSSGIKYEQYF.

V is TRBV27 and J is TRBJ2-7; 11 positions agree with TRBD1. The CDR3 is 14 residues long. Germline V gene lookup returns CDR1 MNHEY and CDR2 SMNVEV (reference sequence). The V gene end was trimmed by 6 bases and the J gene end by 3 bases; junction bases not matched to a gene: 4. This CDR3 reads CASSPGTGGYEQYF. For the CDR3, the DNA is TGTGCCAGCAGCCCAGGGACAGGGGGCTACGAGCAGTACTTC.

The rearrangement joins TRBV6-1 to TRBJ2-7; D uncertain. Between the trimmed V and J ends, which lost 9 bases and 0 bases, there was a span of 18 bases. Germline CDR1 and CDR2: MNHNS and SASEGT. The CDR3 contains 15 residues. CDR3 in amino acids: CASSALEDNSYEQYF. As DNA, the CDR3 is TGTGCCAGTTCCGCTCTAGAAGATAACTCCTACGAGCAGTACTTC.

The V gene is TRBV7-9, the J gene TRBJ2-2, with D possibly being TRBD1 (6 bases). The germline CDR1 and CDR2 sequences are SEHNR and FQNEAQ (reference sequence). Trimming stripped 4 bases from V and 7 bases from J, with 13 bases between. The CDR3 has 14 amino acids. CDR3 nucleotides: TGTGCCAGCAGCTACCCCAGGGGCATCGGGGAGCTGTTTTTT. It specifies CASSYPRGIGELFF.